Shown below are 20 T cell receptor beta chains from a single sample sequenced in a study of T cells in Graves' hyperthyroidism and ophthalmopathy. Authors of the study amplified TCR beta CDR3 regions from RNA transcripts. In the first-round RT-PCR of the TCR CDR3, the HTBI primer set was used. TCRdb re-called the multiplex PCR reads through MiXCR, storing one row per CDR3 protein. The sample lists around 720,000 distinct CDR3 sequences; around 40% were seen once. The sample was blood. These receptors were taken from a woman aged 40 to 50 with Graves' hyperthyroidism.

In nucleotides, the CDR3 is TGCGCCAGCAGTGAGCCAGGGGCAGCAGATACGCAGTATTTT. Encoded protein: CASSEPGAADTQYF. The gene calls are TRBV10-1 and TRBJ2-3; D is perhaps TRBD1 (6 bases). The V and J ends lost 2 bases and 4 bases respectively, with 10 bases between them. Per germline, CDR1 WNHNN and CDR2 SYGVQD (reference sequence). The CDR3 contains 14 residues.

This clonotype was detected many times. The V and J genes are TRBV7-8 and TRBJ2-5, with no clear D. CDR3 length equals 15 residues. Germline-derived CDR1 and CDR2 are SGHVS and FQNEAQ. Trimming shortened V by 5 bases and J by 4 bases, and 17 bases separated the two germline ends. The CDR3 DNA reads TGTGCCAGCAGCCCCCGAGAGGCAGAGGTAGAGACCCAGTACTTC. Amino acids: CASSPREAEVETQYF. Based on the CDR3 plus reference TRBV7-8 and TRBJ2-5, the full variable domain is GAGVSQSPRYKVAKRGQDVALRCDPISGHVSLFWYQQALGQGPEFLTYFQNEAQLDKSGLPSDRFFAERPEGSVSTLKIQRTQQEDSAVYLCASSPREAEVETQYFGPGTRLLVL.

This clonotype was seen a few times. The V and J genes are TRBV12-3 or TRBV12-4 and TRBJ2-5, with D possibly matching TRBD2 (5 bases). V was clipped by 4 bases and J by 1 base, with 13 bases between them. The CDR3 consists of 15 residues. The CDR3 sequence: CASSYSNAGQETQYF. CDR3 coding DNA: TGTGCCAGCAGTTACTCGAATGCGGGCCAAGAGACCCAGTACTTC.

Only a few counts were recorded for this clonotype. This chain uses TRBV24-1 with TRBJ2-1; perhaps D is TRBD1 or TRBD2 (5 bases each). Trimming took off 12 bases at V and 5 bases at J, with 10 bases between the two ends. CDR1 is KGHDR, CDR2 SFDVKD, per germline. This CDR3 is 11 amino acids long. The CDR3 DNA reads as TGTGCCTCAGGGAGCAACAATGAGCAGTTCTTC. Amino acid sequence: CASGSNNEQFF.

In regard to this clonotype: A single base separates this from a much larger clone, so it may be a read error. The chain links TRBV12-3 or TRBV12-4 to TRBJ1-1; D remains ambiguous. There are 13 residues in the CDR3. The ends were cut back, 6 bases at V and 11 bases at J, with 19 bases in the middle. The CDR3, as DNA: TGTGCCAGCAGCGTACCAGATCGCACGGAGGCTTTCTTT. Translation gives CASSVPDRTEAFF.

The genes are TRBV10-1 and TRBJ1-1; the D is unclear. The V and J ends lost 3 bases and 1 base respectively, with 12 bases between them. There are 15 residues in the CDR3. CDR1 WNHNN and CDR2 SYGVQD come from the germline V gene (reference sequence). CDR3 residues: CASSDSEERNTEAFF. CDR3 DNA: TGCGCCAGCAGTGATTCAGAGGAAAGGAACACTGAAGCTTTCTTT.

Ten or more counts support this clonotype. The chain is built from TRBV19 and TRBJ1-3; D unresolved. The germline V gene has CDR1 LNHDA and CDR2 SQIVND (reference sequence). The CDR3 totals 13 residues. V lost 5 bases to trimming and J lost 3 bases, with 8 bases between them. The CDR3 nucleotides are TGTGCCAGTAGTTCTGGGCTTGGAAACACCATATATTTT. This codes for CASSSGLGNTIYF. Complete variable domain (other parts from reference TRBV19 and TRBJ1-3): DGGITQSPKYLFRKEGQNVTLSCEQNLNHDAMYWYRQDPGQGLRLIYYSQIVNDFQKGDIAEGYSVSREKKESFPLTVTSAQKNPTAFYLCASSSGLGNTIYFGEGSWLTVV.

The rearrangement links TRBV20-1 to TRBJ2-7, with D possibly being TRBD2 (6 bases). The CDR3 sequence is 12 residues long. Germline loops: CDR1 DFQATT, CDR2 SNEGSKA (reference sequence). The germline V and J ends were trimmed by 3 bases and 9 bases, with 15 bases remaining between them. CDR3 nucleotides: TGCAGTGCTAGTTCGGGGACTTCTGGGCAGTACTTC. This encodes CSASSGTSGQYF.

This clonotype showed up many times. The chain's CDR3 is CATRQGRYGYTF. CDR3 DNA: TGTGCCACCCGACAGGGACGTTATGGCTACACCTTC. The J gene is TRBJ1-2, the V gene TRBV6-4; the match to TRBD1 covers 7 bases. The CDR3 runs to 12 residues. J was trimmed by 5 bases and V by 10 bases; bases with no gene match: 7. Germline V gene sequence: CDR1 MRHNA, CDR2 SNTAGT.

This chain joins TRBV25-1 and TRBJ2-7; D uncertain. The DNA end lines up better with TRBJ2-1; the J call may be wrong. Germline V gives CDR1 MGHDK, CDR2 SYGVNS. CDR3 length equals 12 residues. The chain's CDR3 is CASSRERYEQFF. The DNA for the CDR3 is TGTGCCAGCAGTCGAGAACGCTACGAGCAGTTCTTC.

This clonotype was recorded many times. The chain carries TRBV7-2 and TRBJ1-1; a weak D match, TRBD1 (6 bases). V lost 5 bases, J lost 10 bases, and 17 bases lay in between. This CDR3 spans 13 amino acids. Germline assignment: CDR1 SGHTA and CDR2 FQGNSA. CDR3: CASSQGWGGVAFF. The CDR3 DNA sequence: TGTGCCAGCAGCCAGGGGTGGGGGGGCGTAGCTTTCTTT.

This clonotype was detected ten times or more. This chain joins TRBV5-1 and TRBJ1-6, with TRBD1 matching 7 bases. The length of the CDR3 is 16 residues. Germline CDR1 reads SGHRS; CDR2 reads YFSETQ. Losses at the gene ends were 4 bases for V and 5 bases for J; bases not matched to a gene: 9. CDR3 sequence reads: CASSQGQEGHNSPLHF. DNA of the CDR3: TGCGCCAGCAGCCAAGGACAGGAAGGACATAATTCACCCCTCCACTTT. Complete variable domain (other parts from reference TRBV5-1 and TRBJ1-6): KAGVTQTPRYLIKTRGQQVTLSCSPISGHRSVSWYQQTPGQGLQFLFEYFSETQRNKGNFPGRFSGRQFSNSRSEMNVSTLELGDSALYLCASSQGQEGHNSPLHFGNGTRLTVT.

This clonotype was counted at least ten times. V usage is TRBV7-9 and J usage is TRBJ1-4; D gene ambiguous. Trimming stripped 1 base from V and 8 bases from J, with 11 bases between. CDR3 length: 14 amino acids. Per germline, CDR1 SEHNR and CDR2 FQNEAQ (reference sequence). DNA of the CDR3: TGTGCCAGCAGCTTAGATGGGATCAAGGAAAAACTGTTTTTT. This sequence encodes CASSLDGIKEKLFF.

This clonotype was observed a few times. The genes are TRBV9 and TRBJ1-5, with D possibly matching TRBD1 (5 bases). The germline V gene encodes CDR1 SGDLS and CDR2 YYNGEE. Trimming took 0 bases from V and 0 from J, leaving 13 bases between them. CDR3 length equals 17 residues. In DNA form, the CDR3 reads TGTGCCAGCAGCGTAGGTCCAGGGCTGAATAGCAATCAGCCCCAGCATTTT. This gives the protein CASSVGPGLNSNQPQHF.

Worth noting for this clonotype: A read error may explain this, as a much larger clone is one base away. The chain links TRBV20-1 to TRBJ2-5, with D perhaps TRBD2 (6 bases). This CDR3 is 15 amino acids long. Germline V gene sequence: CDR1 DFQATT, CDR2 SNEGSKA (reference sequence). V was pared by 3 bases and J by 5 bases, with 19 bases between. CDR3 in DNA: TGCAGTGCTAGGGCCGCCACTAGCTCCTGGGAGACCCAGTACTTC. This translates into CSARAATSSWETQYF.

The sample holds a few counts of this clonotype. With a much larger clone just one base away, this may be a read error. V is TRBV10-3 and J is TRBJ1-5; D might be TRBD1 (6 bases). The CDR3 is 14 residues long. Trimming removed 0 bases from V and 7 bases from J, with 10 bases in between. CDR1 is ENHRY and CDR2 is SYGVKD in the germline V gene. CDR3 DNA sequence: TGTGCCATCAGTGAGTCGGCAAGGGGGCAGCCCCAGCATTTT. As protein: CAISESARGQPQHF.

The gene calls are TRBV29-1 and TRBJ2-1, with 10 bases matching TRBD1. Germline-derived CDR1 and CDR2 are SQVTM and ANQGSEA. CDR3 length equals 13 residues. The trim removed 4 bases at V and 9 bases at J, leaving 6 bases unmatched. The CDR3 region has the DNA TGCAGCGTTGTCGGACAGGGGGTCAGTGAGCAGTTCTTC. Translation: CSVVGQGVSEQFF.

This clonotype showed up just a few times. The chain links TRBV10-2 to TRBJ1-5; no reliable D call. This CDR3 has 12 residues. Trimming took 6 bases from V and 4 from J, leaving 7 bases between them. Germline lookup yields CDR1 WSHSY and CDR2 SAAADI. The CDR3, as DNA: TGCGCCAGCAGGGCCCTTAATCAGCCCCAGCATTTT. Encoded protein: CASRALNQPQHF.

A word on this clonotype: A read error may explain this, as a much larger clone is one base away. CDR3 bases: TGTGCCAGCAGTCAGGACAGTCTTGGCAATCAGCCCCAGCATTTT. Protein product: CASSQDSLGNQPQHF. The chain carries TRBV2 and TRBJ1-5; D possibly corresponds to TRBD1 (6 bases). V was shortened by 5 bases and J by 2 bases, with 13 bases between the two germline ends. Germline CDR1 and CDR2: SNHLY and FYNNEI. The CDR3 is made up of 15 amino acids.

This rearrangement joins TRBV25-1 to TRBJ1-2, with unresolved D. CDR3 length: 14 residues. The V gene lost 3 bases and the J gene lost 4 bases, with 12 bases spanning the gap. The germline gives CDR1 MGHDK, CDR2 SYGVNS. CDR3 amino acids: CASSDSTDFYGYTF. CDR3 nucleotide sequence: TGTGCCAGCAGTGACTCGACGGATTTCTATGGCTACACCTTC.